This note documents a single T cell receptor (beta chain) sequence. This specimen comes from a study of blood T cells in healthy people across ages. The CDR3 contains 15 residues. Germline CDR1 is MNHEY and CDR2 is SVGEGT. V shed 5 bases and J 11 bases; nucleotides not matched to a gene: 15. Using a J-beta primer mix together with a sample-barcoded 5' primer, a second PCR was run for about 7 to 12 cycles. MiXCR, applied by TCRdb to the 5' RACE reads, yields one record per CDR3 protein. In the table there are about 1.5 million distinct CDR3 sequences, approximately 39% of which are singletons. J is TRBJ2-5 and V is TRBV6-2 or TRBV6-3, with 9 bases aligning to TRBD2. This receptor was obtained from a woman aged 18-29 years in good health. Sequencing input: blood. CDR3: CASSSPAGGFNEQYF. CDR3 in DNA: TGTGCCAGCAGTAGCCCGGCGGGGGGGTTCAATGAGCAGTACTTC.